Following are 23 T cell receptor beta chains from one sample sequenced in a study of T cells in Graves' hyperthyroidism and ophthalmopathy. Researchers took RNA transcripts and amplified the TCR beta CDR3 regions from them. In the first-round RT-PCR of the TCR CDR3, the HTBI primer set was used. From the multiplex PCR reads, TCRdb called clonotypes with MiXCR, one entry per CDR3 protein. Here the sample spans some 270,000 distinct CDR3 sequences, over 20% being singletons. Sequenced material: blood. The receptors originated from a woman aged 40-49 years with Graves' ophthalmopathy.

Many counts were recorded for this clonotype. The chain couples TRBV5-1 to TRBJ2-7, with 7 bases matching TRBD1. Looked up from germline, CDR1 is SGHRS and CDR2 is YFSETQ. V was pared by 4 bases and J by 1 base, with 5 bases of the junction left unmatched. This CDR3 region has 14 residues. CDR3 region: CASSTRDSSYEQYF. DNA of the CDR3: TGCGCCAGCAGCACCCGGGACAGTTCCTACGAGCAGTACTTC.

This clonotype occurred many times. The chain's CDR3 is CATSRKHRGSSGNTIYF. The CDR3 nucleotides are TGTGCCACCAGCAGAAAACACAGGGGAAGCTCTGGAAACACCATATATTTT. The chain recombines TRBV15 with TRBJ1-3; TRBD1 matches at 7 bases. J lost 0 bases, V lost 2 bases, and 7 bases had no gene match. In germline, CDR1 is LNHNV, CDR2 YYDKDF (reference sequence). This CDR3 spans 17 amino acids. The variable domain in full, with the rest retrieved from reference TRBV15 and TRBJ1-3, is DAMVIQNPRYQVTQFGKPVTLSCSQTLNHNVMYWYQQKSSQAPKLLFHYYDKDFNNEADTPDNFQSRRPNTSFCFLDIRSPGLGDTAMYLCATSRKHRGSSGNTIYFGEGSWLTVV.

Regarding this clonotype: Just one base apart from a much larger clone, this may be a read error. The chain has TRBV24-1 and TRBJ2-2, with TRBD2 matching 15 bases. This CDR3 is built from 18 residues. Germline-derived CDR1 and CDR2 are KGHDR and SFDVKD. V lost 3 bases, J lost 7 bases, and 8 bases stayed unmatched. The CDR3 bases are TGTGCCACCAGTGATCGGACTAGCGGGAGGGCCGGCGGCGGGGAGCTGTTTTTT. Its translation: CATSDRTSGRAGGGELFF.

This rearrangement joins TRBV12-3 or TRBV12-4 to TRBJ2-7; D possibly matches TRBD1 or TRBD2 (7 bases each). The CDR3 consists of 14 residues. V gave up 9 bases and J gave up 0 bases, with 15 bases separating them. The CDR3 DNA reads as TGTGCCAGTACAGGGGACTATGGCTCCTACGAGCAGTACTTC. Protein sequence: CASTGDYGSYEQYF.

This sequence joins TRBV27 and TRBJ2-7; possibly TRBD2 for D (6 bases). Germline CDR1 and CDR2: MNHEY and SMNVEV (reference sequence). V was cut by 5 bases and J by 4 bases, with 18 bases left in between. The CDR3 spans 15 residues. The CDR3, as DNA: TGTGCCAGCAGTCGAAGGTTAGCGGAACTTTACGAGCAGTACTTC. It is translated as CASSRRLAELYEQYF.

This clonotype was observed at least ten times. The chain links TRBV20-1 to TRBJ1-1, with D perhaps TRBD1 (5 bases). CDR1 DFQATT and CDR2 SNEGSKA come from the germline V gene (reference sequence). CDR3 length: 14 residues. Deletions cut 5 bases from V and 3 bases from J, with 16 bases between. CDR3 coding DNA: TGCAGTGCTGCCTGGGGCGCGGGTGACACTGAAGCTTTCTTT. It codes for CSAAWGAGDTEAFF.

This clonotype came up many times. The V gene is TRBV27, the J gene TRBJ2-7, with 9 positions matching TRBD2. From germline, CDR1 is MNHEY and CDR2 SMNVEV (reference sequence). The CDR3 has 15 amino acids. Germline trimming cut 5 bases from V and 7 bases from J; bases unmatched to any gene: 12. The CDR3 sequence: CASSTTSSGIGEQYF. The DNA of the CDR3 is TGTGCCAGCAGTACCACCTCTAGCGGGATAGGTGAGCAGTACTTC.

This clonotype has at least ten counts. V usage is TRBV24-1 and J usage is TRBJ2-5; 7 positions match TRBD1. The germline gives CDR1 KGHDR, CDR2 SFDVKD. The CDR3 contains 17 residues. V was clipped by 3 bases and J by 3 bases; unmatched bases: 12. In DNA, the CDR3 is TGTGCCACCAGTGATCGACAGGGATCCTTAATCGAAGAGACCCAGTACTTC. Protein product: CATSDRQGSLIEETQYF.

This clonotype appeared many times. This sequence joins TRBV4-2 and TRBJ2-7; 8 bases match TRBD2. The CDR3 is 16 amino acids. After removal of 0 bases from V and 1 base from J, the junction contained 5 bases not matched to a gene. Germline CDR1 LGHNA, CDR2 YNFKEQ. Written as DNA, the CDR3 is TGTGCCAGCAGCCAAGATCTAAGCGGGAGTTCCTACGAGCAGTACTTC. Its translation is CASSQDLSGSSYEQYF.

The table lists this clonotype with a few counts. The V gene is TRBV28, the J gene TRBJ1-2; a weak D match, TRBD1 (5 bases). The germline V gene encodes CDR1 MDHEN and CDR2 SYDVKM. V was shortened by 9 bases and J by 4 bases, with 15 bases between the two germline ends. This CDR3 spans 13 amino acids. Here the CDR3 DNA reads TGTGCCAGTAGACAGAGGGCTAGCTATGGCTACACCTTC. Its protein product is CASRQRASYGYTF.

This clonotype was counted ten times or more. This sequence joins TRBV11-2 and TRBJ2-1; D is uncertain. Germline-derived CDR1 and CDR2 are SGHAT and FQNNGV. The CDR3 is 13 residues long. The ends were cut back, 3 bases at V and 1 base at J, with 4 bases in the middle. As DNA, the CDR3 is TGTGCCAGCAGCTTTCGATCCTACAATGAGCAGTTCTTC. Protein: CASSFRSYNEQFF. The variable domain in full, with the rest retrieved from reference TRBV11-2 and TRBJ2-1, is EAGVAQSPRYKIIEKRQSVAFWCNPISGHATLYWYQQILGQGPKLLIQFQNNGVVDDSQLPKDRFSAERLKGVDSTLKIQPAKLEDSAVYLCASSFRSYNEQFFGPGTRLTVL.

There are many counts of this clonotype. J is TRBJ2-7 and V is TRBV27; D may be TRBD1 or TRBD2 (6 bases each). Germline CDR1 MNHEY, CDR2 SMNVEV (reference sequence). V was shortened by 11 bases and J by 2 bases, with 19 bases between the two germline ends. The CDR3 has 14 residues. The CDR3 DNA reads TGTGCCGGAGGGCTTGAAAGGGGGGCCTACGAGCAGTACTTC. It specifies CAGGLERGAYEQYF.

The chain couples TRBV6-2 or TRBV6-3 to TRBJ1-1; no clear D gene. CDR1 is MNHEY, CDR2 SVGEGT, per germline. The V and J ends lost 1 base and 0 bases respectively, with 18 bases between them. The CDR3 consists of 18 residues. The chain's CDR3 is CASSYYSISGQMNTEAFF. Written as DNA, the CDR3 is TGTGCCAGCAGTTACTATAGCATTTCGGGTCAGATGAACACTGAAGCTTTCTTT.

The sample holds a few counts of this clonotype. This sequence joins TRBV19 and TRBJ1-1; D not resolved. The CDR3 loop spans 16 amino acids. The germline V gene has CDR1 LNHDA and CDR2 SQIVND (reference sequence). Trimming stripped 3 bases from V and 3 bases from J, with 17 bases between. CDR3 region: CASSINIWSSDTEAFF. CDR3 bases: TGTGCCAGTAGTATTAATATCTGGAGTTCGGACACTGAAGCTTTCTTT.

The V call is TRBV28, the J call TRBJ2-7, with D unclear. Trimming cost V 4 bases and J 6 bases, with 13 bases left between them. The CDR3 is 13 residues long. CDR1 and CDR2 from the germline V gene are MDHEN and SYDVKM. The CDR3 reads CASSYPAGGEQYF. The CDR3 DNA reads TGTGCCAGCAGTTACCCTGCTGGTGGCGAGCAGTACTTC. Full variable domain (remainder filled in from reference TRBV28 and TRBJ2-7): DVKVTQSSRYLVKRTGEKVFLECVQDMDHENMFWYRQDPGLGLRLIYFSYDVKMKEKGDIPEGYSVSREKKERFSLILESASTNQTSMYLCASSYPAGGEQYFGPGTRLTVT.

The CDR3 DNA reads as TGTGCCAGCAGCTTAAATCCGGCGATTTCCTACGAGCAGTACTTC. Translating it yields CASSLNPAISYEQYF. The rearrangement uses TRBV7-3 and TRBJ2-7; no clear D gene. Germline V lookup: CDR1 SGHTA, CDR2 FQGTGA. This CDR3 has 15 residues. Trimming shortened V by 1 base and J by 1 base, and 11 bases separated the two germline ends.

Ten or more counts support this clonotype. The J gene is TRBJ1-2, the V gene TRBV20-1; possible D gene TRBD1, 6 bases. V lost 2 bases to trimming and J lost 2 bases, with 9 bases between them. The CDR3 runs to 13 residues. Germline-derived CDR1 and CDR2 are DFQATT and SNEGSKA (reference sequence). DNA of the CDR3: TGCAGTGCTAGATCTACAGGGAACTATGGCTACACCTTC. Residues: CSARSTGNYGYTF.

This clonotype showed up many times. This may be a read error: a much more frequent sequence differs by one nucleotide. The rearrangement links TRBV12-3 or TRBV12-4 to TRBJ1-2; maybe TRBD1 (5 bases). The length of the CDR3 is 12 residues. CDR3 sequence: CASSFRDAGYIF. As DNA, the CDR3 is TGTGCCAGCAGTTTCAGGGACGCTGGCTACATCTTC.

The chain carries TRBV7-8 and TRBJ2-7; possibly TRBD2 for D (6 bases). Trimming took 2 bases from V and 7 from J, leaving 9 bases between them. Germline V gives CDR1 SGHVS, CDR2 FQNEAQ. This CDR3 comprises 12 residues. Here the CDR3 reads CASSLTRGEQYF. CDR3 nucleotides: TGTGCCAGCAGCTTAACTCGGGGGGAGCAGTACTTC.

This clonotype has just a few counts. The rearrangement links TRBV28 to TRBJ2-7; 10 nucleotides match TRBD1. The germline gives CDR1 MDHEN, CDR2 SYDVKM. J lost 0 bases, V lost 7 bases, and 12 bases had no gene match. CDR3 length: 17 residues. CDR3 sequence: CASTHGTGASTSYEQYF. The CDR3 DNA follows: TGTGCCAGCACCCATGGGACAGGGGCCTCCACCTCCTACGAGCAGTACTTC.

This clonotype came up many times. V gene TRBV6-1 combines with J gene TRBJ2-5; tentatively, D is TRBD1 (6 bases). The CDR3 covers 13 residues. Germline V gene lookup returns CDR1 MNHNS and CDR2 SASEGT. The germline V and J ends were trimmed by 4 bases and 3 bases, with 9 bases remaining between them. The CDR3 coding sequence is TGTGCCAGCAGTGGCGGACAGAAAGAGACCCAGTACTTC. Its translation: CASSGGQKETQYF.

This clonotype came up many times. The chain recombines TRBV2 with TRBJ2-7; a possible D gene is TRBD1 (5 bases). V gave up 5 bases and J gave up 8 bases, with 16 bases separating them. The length of the CDR3 is 13 residues. The V gene's germline CDR1 is SNHLY and CDR2 FYNNEI. The CDR3 sequence is CASSLPGPDKQYF. The CDR3 DNA is TGTGCCAGCAGTCTCCCAGGGCCGGATAAGCAGTACTTC.

This clonotype was recorded a few times. The chain recombines TRBV3-1 with TRBJ1-5; TRBD1 is a possible D gene (5 bases). Deletions cut 5 bases from V and 3 bases from J, with 11 bases between. Germline lookup yields CDR1 LGHDT and CDR2 YNNKEL (reference sequence). This CDR3 has 14 residues. CDR3 DNA: TGTGCCAGCAGCGAGGGGAGAATCAATCAGCCCCAGCATTTT. Translating it yields CASSEGRINQPQHF.